This T cell receptor (beta chain) was captured in a study of T cells in Graves' hyperthyroidism and ophthalmopathy. TCR beta CDR3 region amplification was performed from RNA transcripts. TCR CDR3 regions were first amplified by RT-PCR with HTBI primers. TCRdb called the multiplex PCR reads again in MiXCR, with one record for every CDR3 protein. Of tens of thousands of distinct CDR3 sequences in the sample, 40% to 55% are singletons; the top ten hold approximately 10%. Graves' hyperthyroidism was deemed stable given no ophthalmopathy progression within 18 months. Patients aged 18 to 65 with hyperthyroidism were newly diagnosed, with duration under 2 months. The PBMCs studied were ones that came from roughly 9.1 ml fresh peripheral blood. The TCR sequence derives from a young woman with Graves' hyperthyroidism. The material sequenced was blood.

The CDR3 nucleotides read TGTGCCAGCAGCAGAAGGGTGGCCGATGAAAAACTGTTTTTT. Its translation is CASSRRVADEKLFF. V gene TRBV7-3 combines with J gene TRBJ1-4; D is undetermined. V lost 5 bases, J lost 6 bases, and 13 bases lay in between. The CDR3 runs 14 residues. Germline CDR1 is SGHTA and CDR2 is FQGTGA.